This T cell receptor beta chain was retrieved from a study of human T cells and chemical hapten exposure. Findings of the study overall: The number of TCRs over 1 in 1000 frequency stayed unchanged after DPC.

This clonotype has just one count. Its specificity is not known. Each CDR3 protein is one row after TCRdb ran MiXCR on the RACE reads. The sample yields over 85,000 distinct CDR3 sequences, roughly a tenth seen once. This sample's time point: pre-sensitization, week 0. The treatment here: therapeutic diphenylcyclopropenone sensitization with weekly scalp DPC. V lost 3 bases to trimming and J lost 8 bases, with 10 bases between them. Per germline, CDR1 SQVTM and CDR2 ANQGSEA. The CDR3 totals 12 residues. The chain combines TRBV29-1 with TRBJ1-4; no firm D call. Here the sequenced sample was whole blood, taken in connection with sensitization to the hapten diphenylcyclopropenone (DPC). The TCR originated in a woman aged 60-75 years with alopecia areata. Some clones in this sample may be carry-over from other donors' samples. DNA for the CDR3: TGCAGCGTTGAGGGCCCGGGGGAAAAACTGTTTTTT. This sequence encodes CSVEGPGEKLFF.